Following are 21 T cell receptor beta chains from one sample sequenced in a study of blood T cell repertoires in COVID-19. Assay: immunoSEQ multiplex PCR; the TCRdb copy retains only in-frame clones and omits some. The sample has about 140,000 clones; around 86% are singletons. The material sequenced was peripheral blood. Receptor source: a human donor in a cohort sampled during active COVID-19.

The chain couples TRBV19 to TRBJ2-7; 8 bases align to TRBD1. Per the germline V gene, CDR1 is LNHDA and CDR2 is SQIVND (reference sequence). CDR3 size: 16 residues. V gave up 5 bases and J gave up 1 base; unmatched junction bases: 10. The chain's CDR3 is CASSGHRGQASYEQYF. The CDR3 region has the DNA TGTGCCAGTAGTGGCCATAGGGGACAGGCATCCTACGAGCAGTACTTC.

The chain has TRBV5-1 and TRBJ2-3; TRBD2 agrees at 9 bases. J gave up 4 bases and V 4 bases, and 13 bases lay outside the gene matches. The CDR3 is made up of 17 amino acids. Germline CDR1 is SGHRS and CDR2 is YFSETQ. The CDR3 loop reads CASSLTESGRSPDTQYF. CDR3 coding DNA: TGCGCCAGCAGCCTTACCGAGAGCGGGAGGAGCCCAGATACGCAGTATTTT.

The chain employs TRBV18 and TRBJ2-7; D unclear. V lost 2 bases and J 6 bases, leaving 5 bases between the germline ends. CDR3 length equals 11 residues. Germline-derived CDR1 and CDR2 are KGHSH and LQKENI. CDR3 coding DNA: TGTGCCAGCTCACCATCAGGCGAGCAGTACTTC. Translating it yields CASSPSGEQYF.

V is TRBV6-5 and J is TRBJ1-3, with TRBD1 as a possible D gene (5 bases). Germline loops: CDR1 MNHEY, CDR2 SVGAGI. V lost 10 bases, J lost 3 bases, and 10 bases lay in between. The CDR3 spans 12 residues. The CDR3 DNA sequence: TGTGCCACTAGGGACTTTGGAAACACCATATATTTT. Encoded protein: CATRDFGNTIYF.

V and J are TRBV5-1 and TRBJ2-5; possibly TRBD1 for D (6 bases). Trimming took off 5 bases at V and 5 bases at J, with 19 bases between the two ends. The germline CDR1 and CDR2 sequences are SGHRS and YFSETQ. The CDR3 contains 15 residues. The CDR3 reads CASRLAGVARETQYF. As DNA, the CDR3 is TGCGCCAGCAGGCTTGCAGGGGTGGCACGGGAGACCCAGTACTTC.

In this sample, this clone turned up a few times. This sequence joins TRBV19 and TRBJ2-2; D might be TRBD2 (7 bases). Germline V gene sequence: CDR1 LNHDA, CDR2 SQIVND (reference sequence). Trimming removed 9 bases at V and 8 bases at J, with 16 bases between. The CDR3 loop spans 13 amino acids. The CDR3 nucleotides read TGTGCCAGCCGAGGCGGGGGCAGGGGGGAGCTGTTTTTT. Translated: CASRGGGRGELFF.

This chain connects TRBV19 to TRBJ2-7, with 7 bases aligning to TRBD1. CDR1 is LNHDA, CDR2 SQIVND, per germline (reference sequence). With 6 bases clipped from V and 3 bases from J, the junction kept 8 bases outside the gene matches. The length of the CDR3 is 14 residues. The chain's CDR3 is CASRPPGQSYEQYF. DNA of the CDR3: TGTGCCAGTAGACCCCCGGGACAGAGCTACGAGCAGTACTTC. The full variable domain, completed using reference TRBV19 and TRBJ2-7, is DGGITQSPKYLFRKEGQNVTLSCEQNLNHDAMYWYRQDPGQGLRLIYYSQIVNDFQKGDIAEGYSVSREKKESFPLTVTSAQKNPTAFYLCASRPPGQSYEQYFGPGTRLTVT.

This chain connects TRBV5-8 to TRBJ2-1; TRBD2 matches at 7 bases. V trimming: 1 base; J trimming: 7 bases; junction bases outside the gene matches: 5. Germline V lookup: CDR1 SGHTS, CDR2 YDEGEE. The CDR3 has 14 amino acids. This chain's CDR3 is CASSLRREPNEQFF. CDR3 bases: TGTGCCAGCAGCTTGAGGCGGGAGCCAAATGAGCAGTTCTTC.

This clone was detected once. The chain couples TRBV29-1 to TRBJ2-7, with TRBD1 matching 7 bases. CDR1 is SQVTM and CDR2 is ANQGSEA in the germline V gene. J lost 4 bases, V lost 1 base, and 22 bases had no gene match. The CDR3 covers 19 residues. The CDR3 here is CSVEGPSDRVPPGSYEQYF. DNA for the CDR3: TGCAGCGTTGAAGGTCCGTCCGACAGGGTACCCCCAGGTTCGTACGAGCAGTACTTC.

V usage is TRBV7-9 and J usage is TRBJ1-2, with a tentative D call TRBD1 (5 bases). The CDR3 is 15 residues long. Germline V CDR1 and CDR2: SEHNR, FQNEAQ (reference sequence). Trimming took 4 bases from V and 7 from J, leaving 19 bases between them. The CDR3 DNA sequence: TGTGCCAGCAGCTCCGTTGGGGGGGATTGGCGTGGCTACACCTTC. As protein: CASSSVGGDWRGYTF. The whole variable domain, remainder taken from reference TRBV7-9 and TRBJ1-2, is DTGVSQNPRHKITKRGQNVTFRCDPISEHNRLYWYRQTLGQGPEFLTYFQNEAQLEKSRLLSDRFSAERPKGSFSTLEIQRTEQGDSAMYLCASSSVGGDWRGYTFGSGTRLTVV.

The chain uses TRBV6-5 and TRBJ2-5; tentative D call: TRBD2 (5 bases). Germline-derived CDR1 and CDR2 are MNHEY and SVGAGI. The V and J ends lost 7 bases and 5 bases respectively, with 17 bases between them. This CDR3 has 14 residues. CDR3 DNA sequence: TGTGCCAGCACCGGAACCGGAGGATGGGAGACCCAGTACTTC. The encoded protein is CASTGTGGWETQYF.

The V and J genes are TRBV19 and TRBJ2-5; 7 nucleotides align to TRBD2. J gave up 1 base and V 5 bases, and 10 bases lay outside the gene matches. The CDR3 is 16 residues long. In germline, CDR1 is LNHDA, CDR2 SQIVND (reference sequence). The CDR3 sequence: CASSGGGFRGQETQYF. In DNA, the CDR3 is TGTGCCAGTAGTGGGGGGGGATTTCGGGGCCAAGAGACCCAGTACTTC. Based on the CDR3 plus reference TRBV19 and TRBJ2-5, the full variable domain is DGGITQSPKYLFRKEGQNVTLSCEQNLNHDAMYWYRQDPGQGLRLIYYSQIVNDFQKGDIAEGYSVSREKKESFPLTVTSAQKNPTAFYLCASSGGGFRGQETQYFGPGTRLLVL.

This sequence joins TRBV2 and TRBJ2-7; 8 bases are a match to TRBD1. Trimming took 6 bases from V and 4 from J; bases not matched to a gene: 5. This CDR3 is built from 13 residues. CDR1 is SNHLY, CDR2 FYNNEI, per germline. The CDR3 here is CASSFRDRYEQYF. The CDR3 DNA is TGTGCCAGCAGCTTCCGGGACAGGTACGAGCAGTACTTC.

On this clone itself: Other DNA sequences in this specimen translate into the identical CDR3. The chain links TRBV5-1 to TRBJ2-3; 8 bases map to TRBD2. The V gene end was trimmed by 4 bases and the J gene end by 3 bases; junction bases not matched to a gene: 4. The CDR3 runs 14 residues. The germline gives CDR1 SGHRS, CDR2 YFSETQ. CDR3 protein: CASSGGRSTDTQYF. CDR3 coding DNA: TGCGCCAGCAGCGGCGGGAGGAGTACAGATACGCAGTATTTT.

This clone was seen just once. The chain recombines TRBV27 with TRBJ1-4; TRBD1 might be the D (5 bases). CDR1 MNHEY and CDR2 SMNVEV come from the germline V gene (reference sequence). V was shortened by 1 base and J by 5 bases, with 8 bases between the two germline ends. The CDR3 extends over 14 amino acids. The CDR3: CASSLYRKNEKLFF. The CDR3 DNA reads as TGTGCCAGCAGTTTATACAGGAAGAATGAAAAACTGTTTTTT.

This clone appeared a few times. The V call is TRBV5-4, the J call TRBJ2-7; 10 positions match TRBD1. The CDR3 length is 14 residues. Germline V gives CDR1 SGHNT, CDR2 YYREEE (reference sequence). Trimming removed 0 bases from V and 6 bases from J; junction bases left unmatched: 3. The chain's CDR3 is CASSLVGQGSEQYF. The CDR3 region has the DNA TGTGCCAGCAGCTTGGTGGGACAGGGGAGCGAGCAGTACTTC.

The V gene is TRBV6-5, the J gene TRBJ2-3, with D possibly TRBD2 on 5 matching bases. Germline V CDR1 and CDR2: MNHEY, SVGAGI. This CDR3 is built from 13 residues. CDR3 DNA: TGTGCTTGTGGGTCAGCGGGCACAGATACGCAGTATTTT. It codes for CACGSAGTDTQYF.

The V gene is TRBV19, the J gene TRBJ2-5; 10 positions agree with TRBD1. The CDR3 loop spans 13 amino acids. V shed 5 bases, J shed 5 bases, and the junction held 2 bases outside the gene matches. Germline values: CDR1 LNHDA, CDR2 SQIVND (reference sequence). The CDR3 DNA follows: TGTGCCAGTAGTGGACAGGGGGGGGAGACCCAGTACTTC. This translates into CASSGQGGETQYF.

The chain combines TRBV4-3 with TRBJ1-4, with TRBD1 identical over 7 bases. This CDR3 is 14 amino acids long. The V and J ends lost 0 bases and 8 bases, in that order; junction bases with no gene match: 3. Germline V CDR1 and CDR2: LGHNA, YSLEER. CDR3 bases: TGCGCCAGCAGCCAAGACAGGGGGAGGGAAAAACTGTTTTTT. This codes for CASSQDRGREKLFF.

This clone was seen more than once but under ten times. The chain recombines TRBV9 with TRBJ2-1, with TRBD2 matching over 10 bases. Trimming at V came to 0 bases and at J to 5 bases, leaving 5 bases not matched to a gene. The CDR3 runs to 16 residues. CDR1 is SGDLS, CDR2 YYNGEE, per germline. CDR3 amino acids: CASSVVEGLANNEQFF. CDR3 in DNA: TGTGCCAGCAGCGTAGTCGAGGGACTAGCGAACAATGAGCAGTTCTTC.

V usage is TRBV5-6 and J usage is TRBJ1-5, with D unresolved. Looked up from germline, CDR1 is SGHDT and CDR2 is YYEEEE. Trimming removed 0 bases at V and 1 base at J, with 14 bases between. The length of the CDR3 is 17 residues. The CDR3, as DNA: TGTGCCAGCAGCTTGGTTACAACCCAATCCAGCAATCAGCCCCAGCATTTT. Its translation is CASSLVTTQSSNQPQHF.